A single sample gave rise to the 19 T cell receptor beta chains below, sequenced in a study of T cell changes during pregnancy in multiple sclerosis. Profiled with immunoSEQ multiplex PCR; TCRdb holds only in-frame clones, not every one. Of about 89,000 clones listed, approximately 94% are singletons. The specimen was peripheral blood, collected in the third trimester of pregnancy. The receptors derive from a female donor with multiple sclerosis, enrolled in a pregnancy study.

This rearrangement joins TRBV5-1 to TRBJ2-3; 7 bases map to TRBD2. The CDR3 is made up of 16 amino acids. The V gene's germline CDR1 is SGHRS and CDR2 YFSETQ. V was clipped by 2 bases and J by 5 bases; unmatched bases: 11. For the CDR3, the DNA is TGCGCCAGCAGCTTAGACACCGTGGGGAGGGGAGATACGCAGTATTTT. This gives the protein CASSLDTVGRGDTQYF.

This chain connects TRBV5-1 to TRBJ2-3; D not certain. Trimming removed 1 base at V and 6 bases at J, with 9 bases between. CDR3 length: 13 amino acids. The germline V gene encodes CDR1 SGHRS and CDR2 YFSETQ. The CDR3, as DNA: TGCGCCAGCAGCTTGCCCTCCGAGGATACGCAGTATTTT. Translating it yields CASSLPSEDTQYF.

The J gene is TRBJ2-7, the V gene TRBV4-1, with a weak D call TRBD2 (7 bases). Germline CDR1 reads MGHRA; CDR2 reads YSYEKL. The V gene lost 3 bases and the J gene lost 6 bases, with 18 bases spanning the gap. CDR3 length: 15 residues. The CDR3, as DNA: TGCGCCAGCAGCCATCTAGGGGGGACTAAGGGCGAGCAGTACTTC. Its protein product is CASSHLGGTKGEQYF.

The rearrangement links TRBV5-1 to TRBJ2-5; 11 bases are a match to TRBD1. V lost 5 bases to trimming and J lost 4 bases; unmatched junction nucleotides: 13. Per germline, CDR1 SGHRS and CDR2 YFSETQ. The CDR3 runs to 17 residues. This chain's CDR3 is CASRPRGSGTGGETQYF. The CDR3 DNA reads TGCGCCAGCAGGCCGAGGGGGTCCGGGACAGGGGGAGAGACCCAGTACTTC.

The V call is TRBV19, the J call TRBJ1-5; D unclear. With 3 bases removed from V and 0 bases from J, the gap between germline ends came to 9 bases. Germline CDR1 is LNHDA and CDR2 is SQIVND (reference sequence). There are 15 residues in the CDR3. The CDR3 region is CASSMAPHSNQPQHF. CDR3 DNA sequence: TGTGCCAGTAGTATGGCCCCACATAGCAATCAGCCCCAGCATTTT.

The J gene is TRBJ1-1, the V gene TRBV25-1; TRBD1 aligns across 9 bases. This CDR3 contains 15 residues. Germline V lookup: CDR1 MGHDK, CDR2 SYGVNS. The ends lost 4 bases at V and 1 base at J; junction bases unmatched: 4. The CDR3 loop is CASSGKGQGNTEAFF. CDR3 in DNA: TGTGCCAGCAGTGGGAAGGGACAGGGGAACACTGAAGCTTTCTTT.

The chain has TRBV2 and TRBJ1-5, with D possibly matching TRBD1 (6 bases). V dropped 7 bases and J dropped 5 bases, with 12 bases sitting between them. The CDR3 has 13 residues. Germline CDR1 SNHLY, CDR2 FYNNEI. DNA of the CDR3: TGTGCCAGCACTCCGGGGGGCGATCAGCCCCAGCATTTT. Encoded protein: CASTPGGDQPQHF.

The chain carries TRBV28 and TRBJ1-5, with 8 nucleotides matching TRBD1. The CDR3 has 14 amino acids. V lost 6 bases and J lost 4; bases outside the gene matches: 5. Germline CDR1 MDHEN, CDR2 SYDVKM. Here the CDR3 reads CASSLTGENQPQHF. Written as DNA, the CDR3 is TGTGCCAGCAGCCTGACAGGGGAAAATCAGCCCCAGCATTTT.

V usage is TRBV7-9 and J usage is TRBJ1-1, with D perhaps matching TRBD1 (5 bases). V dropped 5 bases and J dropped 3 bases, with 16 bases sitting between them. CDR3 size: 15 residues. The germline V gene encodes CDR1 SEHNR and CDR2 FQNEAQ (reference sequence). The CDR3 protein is CASSPTRVWDTEAFF. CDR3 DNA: TGTGCCAGCAGCCCAACCAGGGTTTGGGACACTGAAGCTTTCTTT.

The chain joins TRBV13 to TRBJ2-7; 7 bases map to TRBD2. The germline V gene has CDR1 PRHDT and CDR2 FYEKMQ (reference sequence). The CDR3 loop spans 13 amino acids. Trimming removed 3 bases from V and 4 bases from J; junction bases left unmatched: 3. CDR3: CASSLGTNYEQYF. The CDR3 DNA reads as TGTGCCAGCAGCTTGGGGACTAATTACGAGCAGTACTTC.

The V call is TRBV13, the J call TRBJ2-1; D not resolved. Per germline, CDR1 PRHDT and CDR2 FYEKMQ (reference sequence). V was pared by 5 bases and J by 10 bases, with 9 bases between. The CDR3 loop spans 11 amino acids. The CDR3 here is CASSPGKEQFF. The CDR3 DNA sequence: TGTGCCAGCAGCCCTGGCAAAGAGCAGTTCTTC.

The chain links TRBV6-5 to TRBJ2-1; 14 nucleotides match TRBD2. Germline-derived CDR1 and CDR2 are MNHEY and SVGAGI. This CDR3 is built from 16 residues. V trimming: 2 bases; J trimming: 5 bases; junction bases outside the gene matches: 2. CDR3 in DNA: TGTGCCAGCAGTTACCGACTAGCGGGAGGGGACAATGAGCAGTTCTTC. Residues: CASSYRLAGGDNEQFF.

CDR3 loop: CASSSGRAEEGGADTQYF. The CDR3 bases are TGTGCCAGCAGCTCCGGGAGAGCGGAGGAGGGGGGGGCAGATACGCAGTATTTT. The chain has TRBV7-2 and TRBJ2-3, with D tentatively TRBD2 (7 bases). Looked up from germline, CDR1 is SGHTA and CDR2 is FQGNSA. This CDR3 has 18 residues. Deletions cut 4 bases from V and 4 bases from J, with 24 bases between.

Here the CDR3 DNA reads TGTGCCAGCACCCAAGACCCCGGACTAGCGCGCTACGAGCAGTACTTC. Protein product: CASTQDPGLARYEQYF. V gene TRBV5-6 combines with J gene TRBJ2-7; 9 nucleotides agree with TRBD2. The CDR3 sequence is 16 residues long. CDR1 is SGHDT, CDR2 YYEEEE, per germline. Losses at the gene ends were 6 bases for V and 3 bases for J; bases not matched to a gene: 13.

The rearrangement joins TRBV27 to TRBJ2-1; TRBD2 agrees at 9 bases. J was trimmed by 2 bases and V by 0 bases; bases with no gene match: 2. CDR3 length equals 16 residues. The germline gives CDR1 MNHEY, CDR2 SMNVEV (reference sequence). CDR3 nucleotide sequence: TGTGCCAGCAGTTTATCGGCGGGAGGGCCCTACAATGAGCAGTTCTTC. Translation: CASSLSAGGPYNEQFF.

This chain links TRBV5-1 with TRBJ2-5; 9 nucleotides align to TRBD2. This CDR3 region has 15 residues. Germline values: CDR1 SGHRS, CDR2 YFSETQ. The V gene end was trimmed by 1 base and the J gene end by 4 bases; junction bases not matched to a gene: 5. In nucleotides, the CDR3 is TGCGCCAGCAGCTTGTTTAGCGGGAGCACAGAGACCCAGTACTTC. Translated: CASSLFSGSTETQYF. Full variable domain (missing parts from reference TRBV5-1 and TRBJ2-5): KAGVTQTPRYLIKTRGQQVTLSCSPISGHRSVSWYQQTPGQGLQFLFEYFSETQRNKGNFPGRFSGRQFSNSRSEMNVSTLELGDSALYLCASSLFSGSTETQYFGPGTRLLVL.

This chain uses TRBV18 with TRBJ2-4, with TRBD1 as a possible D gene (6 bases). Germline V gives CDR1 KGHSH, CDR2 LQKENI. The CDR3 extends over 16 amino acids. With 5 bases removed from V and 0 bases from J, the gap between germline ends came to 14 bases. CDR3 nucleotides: TGTGCCAGCTCAGTCGCAGGGGCTGGAGCCAAAAACATTCAGTACTTC. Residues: CASSVAGAGAKNIQYF.

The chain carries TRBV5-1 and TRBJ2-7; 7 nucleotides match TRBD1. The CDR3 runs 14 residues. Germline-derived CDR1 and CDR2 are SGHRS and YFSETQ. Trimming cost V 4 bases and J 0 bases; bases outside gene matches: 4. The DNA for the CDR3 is TGCGCCAGCAGCCCCCGGGACAGCTCCTACGAGCAGTACTTC. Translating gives CASSPRDSSYEQYF.

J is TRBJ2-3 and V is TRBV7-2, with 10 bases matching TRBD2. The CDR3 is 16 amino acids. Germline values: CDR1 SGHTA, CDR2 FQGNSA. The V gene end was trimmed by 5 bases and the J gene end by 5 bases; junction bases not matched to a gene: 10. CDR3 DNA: TGTGCCAGCAGCGAAGTCCCTAGCGGGAGACTAGATACGCAGTATTTT. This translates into CASSEVPSGRLDTQYF.